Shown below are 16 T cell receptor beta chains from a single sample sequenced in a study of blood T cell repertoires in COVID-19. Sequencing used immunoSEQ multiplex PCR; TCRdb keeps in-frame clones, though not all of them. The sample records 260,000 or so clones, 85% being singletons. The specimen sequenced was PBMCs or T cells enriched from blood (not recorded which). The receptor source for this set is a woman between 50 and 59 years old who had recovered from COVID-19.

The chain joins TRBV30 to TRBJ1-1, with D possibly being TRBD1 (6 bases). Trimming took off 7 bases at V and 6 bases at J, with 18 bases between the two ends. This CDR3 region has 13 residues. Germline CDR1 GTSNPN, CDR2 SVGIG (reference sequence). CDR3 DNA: TGTGCCTTACAACAGGGTTCTTTGGCTGAAGCTTTCTTT. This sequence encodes CALQQGSLAEAFF. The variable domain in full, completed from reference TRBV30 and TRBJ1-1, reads SQTIHQWPATLVQPVGSPLSLECTVEGTSNPNLYWYRQAAGRGLQLLFYSVGIGQISSEVPQNLSASRPQDRQFILSSKKLLLSDSGFYLCALQQGSLAEAFFGQGTRLTVV.

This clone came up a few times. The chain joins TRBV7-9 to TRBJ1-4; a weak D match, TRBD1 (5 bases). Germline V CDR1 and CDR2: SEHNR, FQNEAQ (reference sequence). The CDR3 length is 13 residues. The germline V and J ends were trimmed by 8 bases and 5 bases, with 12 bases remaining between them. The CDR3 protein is CASVRQKNEKLFF. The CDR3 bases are TGTGCCAGCGTTCGACAGAAGAATGAAAAACTGTTTTTT. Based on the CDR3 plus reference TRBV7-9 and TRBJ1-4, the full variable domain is DTGVSQNPRHKITKRGQNVTFRCDPISEHNRLYWYRQTLGQGPEFLTYFQNEAQLEKSRLLSDRFSAERPKGSFSTLEIQRTEQGDSAMYLCASVRQKNEKLFFGSGTQLSVL.

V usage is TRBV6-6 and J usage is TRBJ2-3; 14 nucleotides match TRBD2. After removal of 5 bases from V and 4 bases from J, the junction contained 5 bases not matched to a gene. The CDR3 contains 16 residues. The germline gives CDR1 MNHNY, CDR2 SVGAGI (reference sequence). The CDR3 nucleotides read TGTGCCAGCAGTCTCGGGACTAGCGGGAGCGCAGATACGCAGTATTTT. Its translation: CASSLGTSGSADTQYF.

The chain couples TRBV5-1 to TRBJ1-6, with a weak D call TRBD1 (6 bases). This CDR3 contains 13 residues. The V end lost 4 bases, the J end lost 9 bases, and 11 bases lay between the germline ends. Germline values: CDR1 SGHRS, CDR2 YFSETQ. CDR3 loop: CASSPDRFSPLHF. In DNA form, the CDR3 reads TGCGCCAGCAGCCCGGACAGATTTTCACCCCTCCACTTT.

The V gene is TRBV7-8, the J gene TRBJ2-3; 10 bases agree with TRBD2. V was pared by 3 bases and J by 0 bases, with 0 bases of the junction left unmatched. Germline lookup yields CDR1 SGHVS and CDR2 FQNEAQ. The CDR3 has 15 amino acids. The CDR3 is CASSFSGGSTDTQYF. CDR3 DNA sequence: TGTGCCAGCAGCTTTAGCGGGGGGAGCACAGATACGCAGTATTTT. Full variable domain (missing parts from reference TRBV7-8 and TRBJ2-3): GAGVSQSPRYKVAKRGQDVALRCDPISGHVSLFWYQQALGQGPEFLTYFQNEAQLDKSGLPSDRFFAERPEGSVSTLKIQRTQQEDSAVYLCASSFSGGSTDTQYFGPGTRLTVL.

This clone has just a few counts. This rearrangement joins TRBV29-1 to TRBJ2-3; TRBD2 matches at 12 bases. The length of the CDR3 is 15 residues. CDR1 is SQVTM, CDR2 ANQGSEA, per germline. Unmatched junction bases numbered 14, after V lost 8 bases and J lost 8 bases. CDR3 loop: CSILAGGPVSGTQYF. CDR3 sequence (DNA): TGCAGCATTCTAGCGGGAGGGCCGGTGTCAGGTACGCAGTATTTT.

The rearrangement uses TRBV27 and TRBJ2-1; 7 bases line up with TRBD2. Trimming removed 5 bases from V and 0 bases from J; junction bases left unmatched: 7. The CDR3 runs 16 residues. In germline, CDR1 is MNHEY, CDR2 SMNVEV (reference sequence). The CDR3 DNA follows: TGTGCCAGCAGTCCCTCAGCGGGGAGCTCCTACAATGAGCAGTTCTTC. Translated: CASSPSAGSSYNEQFF.

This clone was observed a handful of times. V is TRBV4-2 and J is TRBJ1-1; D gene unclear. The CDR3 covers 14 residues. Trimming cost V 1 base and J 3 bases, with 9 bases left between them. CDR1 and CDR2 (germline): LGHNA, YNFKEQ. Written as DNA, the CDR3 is TGTGCCAGCAGCCAAGGACGGGTGGACACTGAAGCTTTCTTT. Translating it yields CASSQGRVDTEAFF.

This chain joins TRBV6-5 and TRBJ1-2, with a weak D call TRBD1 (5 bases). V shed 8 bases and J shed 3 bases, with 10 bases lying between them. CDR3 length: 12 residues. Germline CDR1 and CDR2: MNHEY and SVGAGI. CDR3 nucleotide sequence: TGTGCCAGCCCAGGGCCTTACTATGGCTACACCTTC. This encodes CASPGPYYGYTF.

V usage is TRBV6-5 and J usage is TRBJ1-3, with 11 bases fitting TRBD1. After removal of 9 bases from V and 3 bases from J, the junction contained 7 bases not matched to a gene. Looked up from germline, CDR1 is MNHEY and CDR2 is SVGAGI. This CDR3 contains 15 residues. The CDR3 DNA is TGTGCCAGGTCGGACAGGGGGCAGAGTGGAAACACCATATATTTT. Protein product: CARSDRGQSGNTIYF.

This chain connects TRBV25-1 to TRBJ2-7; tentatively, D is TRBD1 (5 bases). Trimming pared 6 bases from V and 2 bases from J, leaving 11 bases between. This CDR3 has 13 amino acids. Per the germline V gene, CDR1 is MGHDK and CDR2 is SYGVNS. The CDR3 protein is CASSQTDTYEQYF. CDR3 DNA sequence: TGTGCCAGCAGCCAGACGGACACCTACGAGCAGTACTTC.

CDR3 bases: TGTGCCAGCAATACCGCGGGACTAAACACCGGGGAGCTGTTTTTT. This gives the protein CASNTAGLNTGELFF. The rearrangement uses TRBV7-2 and TRBJ2-2, with 7 bases matching TRBD2. The CDR3 spans 15 residues. The germline V gene has CDR1 SGHTA and CDR2 FQGNSA. Trimming took 7 bases from V and 2 from J; bases not matched to a gene: 7.

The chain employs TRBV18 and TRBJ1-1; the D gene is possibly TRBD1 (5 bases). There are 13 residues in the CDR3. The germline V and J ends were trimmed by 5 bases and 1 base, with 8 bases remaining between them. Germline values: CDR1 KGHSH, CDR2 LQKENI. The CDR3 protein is CASSSGQNTEAFF. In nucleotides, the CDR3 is TGTGCCAGCTCATCAGGACAGAACACTGAAGCTTTCTTT.

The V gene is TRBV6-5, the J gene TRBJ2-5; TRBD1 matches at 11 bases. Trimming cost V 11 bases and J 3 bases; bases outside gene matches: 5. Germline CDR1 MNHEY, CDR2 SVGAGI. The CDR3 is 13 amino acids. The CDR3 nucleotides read TGTGCCGGGACAGGGGGAAGGGAAGAGACCCAGTACTTC. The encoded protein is CAGTGGREETQYF.

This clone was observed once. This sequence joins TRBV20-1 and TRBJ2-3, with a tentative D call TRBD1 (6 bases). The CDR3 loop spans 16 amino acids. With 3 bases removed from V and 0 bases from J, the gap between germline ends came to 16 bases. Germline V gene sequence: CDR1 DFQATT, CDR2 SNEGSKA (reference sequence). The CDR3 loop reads CSASDPGHKSTDTQYF. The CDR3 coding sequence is TGCAGTGCTAGTGATCCGGGACACAAAAGCACAGATACGCAGTATTTT.

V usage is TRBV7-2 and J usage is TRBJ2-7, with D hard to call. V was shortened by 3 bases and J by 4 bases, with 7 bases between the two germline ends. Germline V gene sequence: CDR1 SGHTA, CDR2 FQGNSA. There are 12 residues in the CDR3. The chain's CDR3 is CASSFTPYEQYF. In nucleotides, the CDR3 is TGTGCCAGCAGCTTCACTCCTTACGAGCAGTACTTC.